This TCR beta chain was sequenced in a study of T cell repertoires in cytomegalovirus infection. The study's findings and limits: Ex vivo responses were dominated by HLA-C-restricted CMV-specific TCR beta clonotypes.

As regards this clonotype: Its antigen remains unidentified.

With 3 bases removed from V and 4 bases from J, the gap between germline ends came to 7 bases. The CDR3 consists of 13 residues. Germline V gene sequence: CDR1 SQVTM, CDR2 ANQGSEA. MiXCR was run by TCRdb on the reads, yielding one entry per CDR3 protein. Among approximately 180,000 distinct CDR3 sequences listed, approximately 19% were seen once. The chain recombines TRBV29-1 with TRBJ2-6, with D uncertain. The sample comprised PBMCs. The TCR comes from a human donor in good health (CMV status not recorded). Some clones in this sample may be carry-over from other donors' samples. The CDR3 loop reads CSVENSGANVLTF. The CDR3 DNA is TGCAGCGTTGAGAATTCCGGGGCCAACGTCCTGACTTTC. The full variable domain, rest sourced from reference TRBV29-1 and TRBJ2-6, is SAVISQKPSRDICQRGTSLTIQCQVDSQVTMMFWYRQQPGQSLTLIATANQGSEATYESGFVIDKFPISRPNLTFSTLTVSNMSPEDSSIYLCSVENSGANVLTFGAGSRLTVL.